This T cell receptor beta chain was found in a study of CD8 T cells in Susac syndrome. CDR3 length: 12 amino acids. Per the germline V gene, CDR1 is DFQATT and CDR2 is SNEGSKA (reference sequence). CD8+ and CD4+ blood T cells underwent TCR beta sequencing. General observations from the study: The CD4+ T cell repertoires in Susac syndrome did not show any clonal expansion.

RNA, at about 0.45 to 1 ug, was reverse transcribed with random hexamers. TCRdb reanalysed the immunoSEQ multiplex PCR reads using MiXCR and keeps one entry per CDR3 protein. The sample lists around 190,000 distinct CDR3 sequences, roughly 94% occurring once. Comments on this clonotype: Its antigen is not identified.

Sample: CD4+ T cells from PBMCs. The chain employs TRBV20-1 and TRBJ2-7, with 9 bases lining up with TRBD1. The TCR comes from a human donor with Susac syndrome. CDR3 sequence: CSGGTGNYEQYF. CDR3 in DNA: TGCAGCGGTGGGACAGGGAACTACGAGCAGTACTTC.